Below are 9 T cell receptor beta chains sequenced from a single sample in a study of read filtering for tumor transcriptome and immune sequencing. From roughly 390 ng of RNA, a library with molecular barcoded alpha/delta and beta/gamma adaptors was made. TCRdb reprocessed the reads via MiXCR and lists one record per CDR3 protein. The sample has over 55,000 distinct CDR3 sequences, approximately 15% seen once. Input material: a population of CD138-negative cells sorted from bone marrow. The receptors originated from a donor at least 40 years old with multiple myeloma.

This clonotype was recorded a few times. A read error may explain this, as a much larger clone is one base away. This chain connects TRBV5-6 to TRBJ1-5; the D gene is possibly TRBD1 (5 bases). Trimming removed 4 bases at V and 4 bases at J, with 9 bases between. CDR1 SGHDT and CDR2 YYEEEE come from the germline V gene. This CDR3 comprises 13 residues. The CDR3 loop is CASSTQGNQPQHF. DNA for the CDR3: TGTGCCAGCAGCACTCAGGGAAATCAGCCCCAGCATTTT.

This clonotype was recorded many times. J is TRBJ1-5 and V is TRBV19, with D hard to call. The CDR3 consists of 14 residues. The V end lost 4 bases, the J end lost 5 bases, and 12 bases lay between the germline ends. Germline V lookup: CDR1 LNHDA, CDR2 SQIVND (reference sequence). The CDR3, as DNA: TGTGCCAGTAGTACGCCTCGACCCGATCAGCCCCAGCATTTT. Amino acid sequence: CASSTPRPDQPQHF.

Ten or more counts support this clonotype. The CDR3: CASSYSRGGARLSSYNEQFF. The CDR3 coding sequence is TGTGCCAGCAGTTACTCGAGAGGGGGTGCGCGATTGAGCTCCTACAATGAGCAGTTCTTC. The chain combines TRBV6-6 with TRBJ2-1, with D maybe TRBD1 (6 bases). The CDR3 extends over 20 amino acids. Germline V gene lookup returns CDR1 MNHNY and CDR2 SVGAGI (reference sequence). Trimming took off 0 bases at V and 0 bases at J, with 21 bases between the two ends.

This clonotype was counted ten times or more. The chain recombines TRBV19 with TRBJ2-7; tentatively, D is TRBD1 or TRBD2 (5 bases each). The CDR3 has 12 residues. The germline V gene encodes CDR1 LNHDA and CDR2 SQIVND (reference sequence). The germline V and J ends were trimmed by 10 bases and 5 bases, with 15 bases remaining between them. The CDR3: CATGTPSNEQYF. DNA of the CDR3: TGTGCCACCGGGACCCCAAGCAACGAGCAGTACTTC.

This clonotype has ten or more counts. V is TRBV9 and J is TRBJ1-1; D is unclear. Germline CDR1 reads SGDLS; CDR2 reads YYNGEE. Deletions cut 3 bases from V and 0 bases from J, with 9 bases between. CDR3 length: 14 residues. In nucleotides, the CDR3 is TGTGCCAGCAGCGCGGACGGTGTGAACACTGAAGCTTTCTTT. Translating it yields CASSADGVNTEAFF.

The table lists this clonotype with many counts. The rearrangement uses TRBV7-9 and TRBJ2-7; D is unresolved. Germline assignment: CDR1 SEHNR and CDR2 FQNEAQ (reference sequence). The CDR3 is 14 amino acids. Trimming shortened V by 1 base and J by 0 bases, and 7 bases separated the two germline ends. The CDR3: CASSLGAVSYEQYF. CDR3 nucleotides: TGTGCCAGCAGCTTAGGGGCGGTCTCCTACGAGCAGTACTTC.

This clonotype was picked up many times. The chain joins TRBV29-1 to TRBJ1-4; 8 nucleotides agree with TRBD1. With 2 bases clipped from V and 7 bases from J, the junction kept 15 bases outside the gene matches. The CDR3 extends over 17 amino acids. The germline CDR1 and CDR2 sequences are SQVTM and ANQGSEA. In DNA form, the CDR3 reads TGCAGCGTTGAACTAGGGACGGGCGGGACAGGCGCTGAAAAACTGTTTTTT. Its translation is CSVELGTGGTGAEKLFF.

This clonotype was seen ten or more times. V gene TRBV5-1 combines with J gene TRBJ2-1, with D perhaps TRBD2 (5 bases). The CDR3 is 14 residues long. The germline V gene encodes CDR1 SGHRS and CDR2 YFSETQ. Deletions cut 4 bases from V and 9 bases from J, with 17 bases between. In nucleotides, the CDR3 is TGCGCCAGCAGCGATAGCGTGGGGTCTGGTGAGCAGTTCTTC. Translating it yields CASSDSVGSGEQFF.

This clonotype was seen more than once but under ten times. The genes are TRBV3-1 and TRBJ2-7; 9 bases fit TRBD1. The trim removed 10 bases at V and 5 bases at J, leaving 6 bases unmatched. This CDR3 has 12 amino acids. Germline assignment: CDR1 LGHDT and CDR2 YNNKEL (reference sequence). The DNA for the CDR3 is TGTGCCACCACGACAGGGGGGGACGAGCAGTACTTC. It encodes CATTTGGDEQYF.